One and the same sample provided the 20 T cell receptor beta chains below, sequenced in a study of cytomegalovirus exposure and HLA in healthy donors. Amplification used 60 Vbeta primers and 13 Jbeta primers. Libraries were prepared by immunoSEQ multiplex PCR; TCRdb keeps only in-frame clonotypes and omits some of them. This repertoire shows 90,000 or so clones, roughly 75% found once; its top ten account for roughly 4.2%. Sequencing was done on a sample of PBMCs. These receptors originate from a man in his fifties or sixties in good health and CMV-seronegative.

On this clone itself: One junction end does not reproduce the germline sequence, and a read error may be involved. This sequence joins TRBV6-5 and TRBJ2-5, with 10 bases matching TRBD2. This CDR3 contains 16 residues. Germline CDR1 is MNHEY and CDR2 is SVGAGI. The CDR3 DNA sequence: TGTGCCAGCAGTTACTCGGCTAGCGGGGGACAAGAGATCCAGTACTTC. It encodes CASSYSASGGQEIQYF.

This chain connects TRBV30 to TRBJ2-3, with a weak D call TRBD2 (6 bases). This CDR3 region has 16 residues. Germline V lookup: CDR1 GTSNPN, CDR2 SVGIG (reference sequence). V shed 3 bases and J shed 5 bases, with 21 bases lying between them. CDR3 sequence: CAWSAFGGRLLDTQYF. DNA of the CDR3: TGTGCCTGGAGCGCCTTCGGGGGTCGACTGTTAGATACGCAGTATTTT.

This clone appeared a few times. The chain couples TRBV5-5 to TRBJ1-1; no definite D call. This CDR3 comprises 13 residues. CDR1 and CDR2 (germline): SGHKS, YYEKEE (reference sequence). V was cut by 2 bases and J by 1 base, with 6 bases left in between. CDR3 loop: CASSFGANTEAFF. The CDR3, as DNA: TGTGCCAGCAGCTTCGGTGCGAACACTGAAGCTTTCTTT.

This clone was detected only a few times. V usage is TRBV7-9 and J usage is TRBJ1-4, with D perhaps TRBD1 (5 bases). This CDR3 contains 15 residues. Trimming took 2 bases from V and 7 from J, leaving 14 bases between them. Germline lookup yields CDR1 SEHNR and CDR2 FQNEAQ (reference sequence). CDR3 sequence: CASSLLSTAPEKLFF. In nucleotides, the CDR3 is TGTGCCAGCAGCTTACTCTCGACAGCCCCTGAAAAACTGTTTTTT.

The chain links TRBV30 to TRBJ2-4; D gene ambiguous. The V end was cut by 2 bases, the J end by 5 bases, with 16 bases between. Germline lookup yields CDR1 GTSNPN and CDR2 SVGIG (reference sequence). The CDR3 totals 15 residues. CDR3 bases: TGTGCCTGGAGTAGCCAGCGTCTGCAAGAAAACATTCAGTACTTC. This sequence encodes CAWSSQRLQENIQYF.

The chain has TRBV5-1 and TRBJ1-6; 10 nucleotides line up with TRBD1. From germline, CDR1 is SGHRS and CDR2 YFSETQ. The CDR3 has 15 residues. V shed 4 bases and J 9 bases; nucleotides not matched to a gene: 7. The CDR3 reads CASSRGTGDSSPLHF. In nucleotides, the CDR3 is TGCGCCAGCAGCAGAGGGACAGGGGATAGTTCACCCCTCCACTTT.

The V gene is TRBV7-3, the J gene TRBJ2-7, with TRBD1 matching over 7 bases. CDR3 length: 13 amino acids. Per germline, CDR1 SGHTA and CDR2 FQGTGA. J was trimmed by 3 bases and V by 5 bases; bases with no gene match: 4. CDR3 protein: CASSPGTVYEQYF. The CDR3 DNA sequence: TGTGCCAGCAGCCCCGGGACAGTCTACGAGCAGTACTTC. The full variable domain, rest sourced from reference TRBV7-3 and TRBJ2-7, is GAGVSQTPSNKVTEKGKYVELRCDPISGHTALYWYRQSLGQGPEFLIYFQGTGAADDSGLPNDRFFAVRPEGSVSTLKIQRTERGDSAVYLCASSPGTVYEQYFGPGTRLTVT.

About this clone itself: The sample holds other DNA sequences that translate to the same CDR3. V is TRBV6-6 and J is TRBJ1-2, with D hard to call. The CDR3 spans 13 residues. V was pared by 6 bases and J by 0 bases, with 8 bases between. Per germline, CDR1 MNHNY and CDR2 SVGAGI (reference sequence). CDR3 in DNA: TGTGCCAGCAGCCCCGGGGCTAACTATGGCTACACCTTC. Encoded protein: CASSPGANYGYTF.

V usage is TRBV19 and J usage is TRBJ1-4, with D possibly being TRBD1 (6 bases). Germline lookup yields CDR1 LNHDA and CDR2 SQIVND (reference sequence). Trimming removed 3 bases at V and 5 bases at J, with 10 bases between. This CDR3 is built from 14 residues. CDR3: CASSIGGGNEKLFF. The CDR3 bases are TGTGCCAGTAGTATTGGGGGCGGGAATGAAAAACTGTTTTTT. Full variable domain (outside the CDR3, taken from reference TRBV19 and TRBJ1-4): DGGITQSPKYLFRKEGQNVTLSCEQNLNHDAMYWYRQDPGQGLRLIYYSQIVNDFQKGDIAEGYSVSREKKESFPLTVTSAQKNPTAFYLCASSIGGGNEKLFFGSGTQLSVL.

The chain uses TRBV19 and TRBJ1-1; 7 bases agree with TRBD1. The CDR3 has 14 residues. Germline V gene sequence: CDR1 LNHDA, CDR2 SQIVND (reference sequence). Unmatched junction bases numbered 6, after V lost 6 bases and J lost 2 bases. CDR3 coding DNA: TGTGCCAGTAGCCTAACAGGGGTAAACACTGAAGCTTTCTTT. It specifies CASSLTGVNTEAFF.

The chain has TRBV30 and TRBJ2-7, with D tentatively TRBD1 (6 bases). Trimming pared 0 bases from V and 5 bases from J, leaving 8 bases between. The germline V gene has CDR1 GTSNPN and CDR2 SVGIG (reference sequence). The CDR3 runs 12 residues. CDR3 nucleotide sequence: TGTGCCTGGAGTGTCGACAGGAACGAGCAGTACTTC. It is translated as CAWSVDRNEQYF. The whole variable domain, remainder taken from reference TRBV30 and TRBJ2-7, is SQTIHQWPATLVQPVGSPLSLECTVEGTSNPNLYWYRQAAGRGLQLLFYSVGIGQISSEVPQNLSASRPQDRQFILSSKKLLLSDSGFYLCAWSVDRNEQYFGPGTRLTVT.

This clone was detected once. This rearrangement joins TRBV29-1 to TRBJ2-3; D not resolved. Trimming shortened V by 1 base and J by 0 bases, and 5 bases separated the two germline ends. Per germline, CDR1 SQVTM and CDR2 ANQGSEA. CDR3 length: 13 amino acids. The CDR3 DNA is TGCAGCGTTGAAGGGCCTAGCACAGATACGCAGTATTTT. Amino acid sequence: CSVEGPSTDTQYF.

The CDR3 sequence is CASSWWQGDSGYTF. The CDR3 DNA follows: TGTGCCAGCAGCTGGTGGCAGGGGGATAGTGGCTACACCTTC. This sequence joins TRBV11-2 and TRBJ1-2; the match to TRBD1 covers 7 bases. V lost 4 bases to trimming and J lost 7 bases; unmatched junction nucleotides: 9. CDR3 size: 14 residues. The germline gives CDR1 SGHAT, CDR2 FQNNGV.

The chain is built from TRBV6-1 and TRBJ1-4; D perhaps matches TRBD1 (5 bases). V gave up 5 bases and J gave up 3 bases, with 10 bases separating them. The V gene's germline CDR1 is MNHNS and CDR2 SASEGT. This CDR3 is 14 amino acids long. This CDR3 reads CASSSTVANEKLFF. CDR3 in DNA: TGTGCCAGCAGTTCGACAGTAGCTAATGAAAAACTGTTTTTT.

The genes are TRBV12-5 and TRBJ2-1; a possible D gene is TRBD2 (6 bases). V gave up 1 base and J gave up 2 bases, with 12 bases separating them. This CDR3 contains 16 residues. Germline loops: CDR1 LGHNT, CDR2 FRNRAP. CDR3 in amino acids: CASGLGTGGAYNEQFF. CDR3 nucleotides: TGTGCTAGTGGTTTGGGGACCGGCGGGGCCTACAATGAGCAGTTCTTC.

V gene TRBV7-3 combines with J gene TRBJ1-2, with D possibly being TRBD1 (6 bases). The germline V gene encodes CDR1 SGHTA and CDR2 FQGTGA. The V gene lost 2 bases and the J gene lost 2 bases, with 6 bases spanning the gap. The CDR3 has 13 residues. CDR3: CASSLGQNYGYTF. In DNA form, the CDR3 reads TGTGCCAGCAGCTTAGGACAGAACTATGGCTACACCTTC.

The J gene is TRBJ1-4, the V gene TRBV19; TRBD1 matches 9 bases. In germline, CDR1 is LNHDA, CDR2 SQIVND (reference sequence). The junction had 3 bases not matched to a gene; V was cut back by 3 bases and J by 1 base. This CDR3 has 16 amino acids. The CDR3 loop is CASSMGQGGTNEKLFF. CDR3 DNA sequence: TGTGCCAGTAGTATGGGACAGGGAGGAACTAATGAAAAACTGTTTTTT.

This clone showed up just a few times. The chain recombines TRBV30 with TRBJ1-1; 9 bases match TRBD1. With V trimmed by 0 bases and J by 3 bases, 17 bases remained unmatched. Germline V gene sequence: CDR1 GTSNPN, CDR2 SVGIG (reference sequence). There are 19 residues in the CDR3. This chain's CDR3 is CAWSVGQGLMTTGDTEAFF. The CDR3 DNA sequence: TGTGCCTGGAGTGTGGGACAGGGTTTAATGACTACGGGAGACACTGAAGCTTTCTTT.

This clone occurred once. Written as DNA, the CDR3 is TGTGCCAGTAGTAATTTCCGGGACAGGCCTTTCCCTAATGAAAAACTGTTTTTT. The encoded protein is CASSNFRDRPFPNEKLFF. This chain uses TRBV19 with TRBJ1-4, with 8 bases matching TRBD1. Germline V gene lookup returns CDR1 LNHDA and CDR2 SQIVND (reference sequence). CDR3 size: 18 residues. The V gene end was trimmed by 4 bases and the J gene end by 3 bases; junction bases not matched to a gene: 13.

The chain recombines TRBV7-3 with TRBJ1-1, with 9 bases lining up with TRBD1. V dropped 5 bases and J dropped 3; count of bases not matched to a gene: 1. Germline V CDR1 and CDR2: SGHTA, FQGTGA. The CDR3 is 13 amino acids. The CDR3 sequence is CASSRDRDTEAFF. As DNA, the CDR3 is TGTGCCAGCAGCCGGGACAGGGACACTGAAGCTTTCTTT.